This entry lists 30 T cell receptor beta chains sequenced from one sample in a study of T-cell memory formation after mild COVID-19 (dated by TCRdb to the early 2020s). The library was prepared using 5' RACE. The sequencing machine was an Illumina NovaSeq 6000. The raw public data were reprocessed by TCRdb itself: fastp quality trimming at Q25, MiXCR clonotype calling, in-frame beta chains only. Each CDR3 protein gets just one entry, which takes the most common genes and DNA from the rows behind it. For this sample there are about 290,000 distinct CDR3 sequences; roughly 15% appear just once. In total, the top ten clones hold about a fifth of the sample. The sample comprised PBMCs or a T cell subset sorted from them (not recorded which). These receptors were obtained from a man younger than 35 who had mild COVID-19 (a few samples of this study predate the infection). The sample titles of this study are shuffled in the database, so cell type and time point are left out; the donor was told from shared clones.

This chain links TRBV6-2 or TRBV6-3 with TRBJ1-3, with D maybe TRBD1 (5 bases). Germline CDR1 and CDR2: MNHEY and SVGEGT. The CDR3 extends over 20 amino acids. V lost 2 bases, J lost 1 base, and 24 bases lay in between. The CDR3 coding sequence is TGTGCCAGCAGTTACCCGACGGCGAGGGGAGGTCGGTTTTCTGGAAACACCATATATTTT. It codes for CASSYPTARGGRFSGNTIYF.

This rearrangement joins TRBV5-1 to TRBJ1-1, with a tentative D call TRBD1 (6 bases). The CDR3 has 16 residues. Trimming left V 2 bases short and J 1 base short, with 15 bases between. The germline CDR1 and CDR2 sequences are SGHRS and YFSETQ. In DNA form, the CDR3 reads TGCGCCAGCAGCTTTCCCCCCGGGACACCGAACACTGAAGCTTTCTTT. This translates into CASSFPPGTPNTEAFF.

The V gene is TRBV7-6, the J gene TRBJ2-2, with D hard to call. The CDR3 loop spans 16 amino acids. Germline CDR1 reads SGHVS; CDR2 reads FNYEAQ. The V end was cut by 6 bases, the J end by 2 bases, with 16 bases between. The CDR3 sequence is CASRPTARPNTGELFF. The CDR3 DNA sequence: TGTGCCAGCAGGCCAACGGCCAGACCAAACACCGGGGAGCTGTTTTTT.

This clonotype has a handful of counts. CDR3 DNA sequence: TGTGCCAGCGGGGACTTAAACTATGGCTACACCTTC. Translated: CASGDLNYGYTF. The chain recombines TRBV2 with TRBJ1-2; maybe TRBD1 (5 bases). V was clipped by 8 bases and J by 2 bases, with 9 bases between them. This CDR3 contains 12 residues. Germline V gene lookup returns CDR1 SNHLY and CDR2 FYNNEI. The variable domain in full, with the rest retrieved from reference TRBV2 and TRBJ1-2, is EPEVTQTPSHQVTQMGQEVILRCVPISNHLYFYWYRQILGQKVEFLVSFYNNEISEKSEIFDDQFSVERPDGSNFTLKIRSTKLEDSAMYFCASGDLNYGYTFGSGTRLTVV.

This clonotype was counted between two and nine times. V is TRBV2 and J is TRBJ2-7, with D perhaps TRBD2 (5 bases). The V gene's germline CDR1 is SNHLY and CDR2 FYNNEI. The CDR3 spans 15 residues. Trimming removed 4 bases from V and 0 bases from J, with 13 bases in between. CDR3 residues: CASSAGRGSSYEQYV. As DNA, the CDR3 is TGTGCCAGCAGTGCGGGCCGGGGTAGCTCCTACGAGCAGTACGTC.

The sample holds a few counts of this clonotype. The chain has TRBV27 and TRBJ1-2; 7 bases match TRBD1. CDR1 is MNHEY, CDR2 SMNVEV, per germline (reference sequence). After removal of 0 bases from V and 5 bases from J, the junction contained 6 bases not matched to a gene. This CDR3 has 15 amino acids. CDR3 in amino acids: CASSLSAGQHYGYTF. In DNA, the CDR3 is TGTGCCAGCAGTTTATCCGCGGGACAGCATTATGGCTACACCTTC.

The CDR3 DNA follows: TGTGCCAGTAGTGCGGGGGGGCGCAATCAGCCCCAGCATTTT. Translated, it gives CASSAGGRNQPQHF. The chain joins TRBV19 to TRBJ1-5, with D tentatively TRBD1 (6 bases). The CDR3 is 14 residues long. V dropped 5 bases and J dropped 2 bases, with 10 bases sitting between them. The germline CDR1 and CDR2 sequences are LNHDA and SQIVND (reference sequence). The full variable domain, with the rest looked up from reference TRBV19 and TRBJ1-5, is DGGITQSPKYLFRKEGQNVTLSCEQNLNHDAMYWYRQDPGQGLRLIYYSQIVNDFQKGDIAEGYSVSREKKESFPLTVTSAQKNPTAFYLCASSAGGRNQPQHFGDGTRLSIL.

The V call is TRBV7-9, the J call TRBJ1-2; perhaps TRBD1 as D (6 bases). V gave up 1 base and J gave up 3 bases, with 9 bases separating them. The CDR3 length is 14 residues. Germline CDR1 and CDR2: SEHNR and FQNEAQ (reference sequence). In nucleotides, the CDR3 is TGTGCCAGCAGCTTAGGGGGGGCGGACTATGGCTACACCTTC. Amino acids: CASSLGGADYGYTF.

This clonotype has ten or more counts. The chain joins TRBV5-1 to TRBJ2-3; D possibly uses TRBD1 or TRBD2 (5 bases each). V shed 7 bases and J shed 1 base, with 13 bases lying between them. Per the germline V gene, CDR1 is SGHRS and CDR2 is YFSETQ. This CDR3 contains 14 residues. The CDR3 DNA is TGCGCCAGCTGTCACGGGGACGGCACAGATACGCAGTATTTT. This encodes CASCHGDGTDTQYF.

This clonotype came up a few times. Germline and junction disagree at one end, which may indicate a read error. The V call is TRBV12-3 or TRBV12-4, the J call TRBJ2-7; 8 nucleotides line up with TRBD1. The CDR3 sequence is 15 residues long. The CDR3 spells CASRLGQGYMDEQYF. In DNA form, the CDR3 reads TGTGCCAGCAGATTAGGACAGGGATATATGGACGAGCAGTACTTC.

The gene calls are TRBV7-9 and TRBJ2-1, with TRBD2 matching 14 bases. CDR3 length equals 17 residues. The V segment lost 5 bases and the J segment 7 bases; nucleotides outside the gene matches: 10. CDR1 is SEHNR, CDR2 FQNEAQ, per germline (reference sequence). CDR3 nucleotide sequence: TGTGCCAGCAGCCCTAGACTAGCGGGGGGGGATAAGAATGAGCAGTTCTTC. It yields the protein CASSPRLAGGDKNEQFF.

The chain uses TRBV30 and TRBJ2-3, with D maybe TRBD2 (5 bases). Germline lookup yields CDR1 GTSNPN and CDR2 SVGIG (reference sequence). This CDR3 spans 13 amino acids. Trimming cost V 2 bases and J 4 bases, with 10 bases left between them. In DNA form, the CDR3 reads TGTGCCTGGAGTACAAGTAGCGCAGATACGCAGTATTTT. Translation gives CAWSTSSADTQYF.

The chain links TRBV18 to TRBJ2-5, with D possibly TRBD2 on 5 matching bases. The germline V gene has CDR1 KGHSH and CDR2 LQKENI. Trimming took off 5 bases at V and 2 bases at J, with 12 bases between the two ends. The CDR3 loop spans 14 amino acids. The CDR3 coding sequence is TGTGCCAGCTCATCTCAACCGGGGCAAGAGACCCAGTACTTC. Its translation: CASSSQPGQETQYF.

The chain couples TRBV9 to TRBJ2-4; 11 nucleotides agree with TRBD2. This CDR3 has 15 amino acids. V lost 3 bases, J lost 8 bases, and 7 bases stayed unmatched. Germline lookup yields CDR1 SGDLS and CDR2 YYNGEE. In nucleotides, the CDR3 is TGTGCCAGCAGCGCCCATCCGGGACTAGCGGACATTCAGTACTTC. This codes for CASSAHPGLADIQYF.

The rearrangement uses TRBV29-1 and TRBJ2-5, with D possibly matching TRBD2 (5 bases). Trimming left V 7 bases short and J 3 bases short, with 18 bases between. The CDR3 loop spans 14 amino acids. Germline lookup yields CDR1 SQVTM and CDR2 ANQGSEA. The CDR3 coding sequence is TGCAGCGCCCTGAGGTCCGGGAAAAAAGAGACCCAGTACTTC. Its translation: CSALRSGKKETQYF.

The chain combines TRBV7-6 with TRBJ2-1; 8 nucleotides match TRBD1. The CDR3 has 15 amino acids. CDR1 and CDR2 from the germline V gene are SGHVS and FNYEAQ. J lost 5 bases, V lost 4 bases, and 7 bases had no gene match. CDR3 nucleotides: TGTGCCAGCAGCTACATGGGACAGGCCAACAATGAGCAGTTCTTC. It encodes CASSYMGQANNEQFF.

The sample holds many counts of this clonotype. CDR3 sequence: CASSPTGTDTQYF. The DNA of the CDR3 is TGCGCCAGCAGCCCGACAGGCACAGATACGCAGTATTTT. This rearrangement joins TRBV5-1 to TRBJ2-3, with D perhaps TRBD1 (5 bases). The CDR3 runs 13 residues. The germline CDR1 and CDR2 sequences are SGHRS and YFSETQ. V was clipped by 4 bases and J by 1 base, with 7 bases between them.

The V call is TRBV10-3, the J call TRBJ2-7; TRBD1 agrees at 9 bases. CDR3 length: 13 residues. Germline CDR1 is ENHRY and CDR2 is SYGVKD. With V trimmed by 4 bases and J by 6 bases, 4 bases remained unmatched. As DNA, the CDR3 is TGTGCCATCAGTGGACAGGGACAGGGCGAGCAGTACGTC. This encodes CAISGQGQGEQYV.

In this sample, this clonotype turned up a few times. CDR3 in amino acids: CASSQELGAAGELFF. As DNA, the CDR3 is TGTGCCAGCAGCCAAGAGCTCGGGGCAGCCGGGGAGCTGTTTTTT. The J gene is TRBJ2-2, the V gene TRBV4-2, with D perhaps matching TRBD1 or TRBD2 (5 bases each). This CDR3 region has 15 residues. Germline V gene data show CDR1 as LGHNA and CDR2 as YNFKEQ. The V end lost 0 bases, the J end lost 6 bases, and 11 bases lay between the germline ends.

V is TRBV2 and J is TRBJ2-2, with 10 bases that match TRBD1. This CDR3 contains 14 residues. Germline CDR1 and CDR2: SNHLY and FYNNEI. Trimming removed 7 bases from V and 3 bases from J; junction bases left unmatched: 2. CDR3 in amino acids: CASTGTGDTGELFF. In DNA, the CDR3 is TGTGCCAGCACGGGGACAGGGGACACCGGGGAGCTGTTTTTT.

V usage is TRBV5-6 and J usage is TRBJ2-7, with 14 bases identical to TRBD2. J gave up 2 bases and V 4 bases, and 2 bases lay outside the gene matches. CDR1 and CDR2 (germline): SGHDT, YYEEEE. CDR3 length equals 15 residues. CDR3 protein: CASSRLAGGTYEQYF. For the CDR3, the DNA is TGTGCCAGCAGCCGACTAGCGGGGGGGACCTACGAGCAGTACTTC.

There are a few counts of this clonotype. The chain couples TRBV29-1 to TRBJ2-7; weak D call: TRBD1 (6 bases). The CDR3 totals 14 residues. Per germline, CDR1 SQVTM and CDR2 ANQGSEA. V lost 2 bases and J lost 6, with 17 bases in between. This CDR3 reads CSVERPGLGGEQYF. The DNA of the CDR3 is TGCAGCGTTGAACGGCCGGGCCTAGGGGGCGAGCAGTACTTC.

CDR3 in amino acids: CASTWRDRTDYEQYV. CDR3 DNA sequence: TGTGCCAGCACCTGGAGGGACAGGACAGATTACGAGCAGTACGTC. The chain combines TRBV5-5 with TRBJ2-7; 8 bases align to TRBD1. V lost 6 bases, J lost 4 bases, and 12 bases stayed unmatched. Germline CDR1 is SGHKS and CDR2 is YYEKEE (reference sequence). The CDR3 length is 15 residues.

This clonotype was observed at least ten times. The gene calls are TRBV7-2 and TRBJ2-3, with TRBD2 matching 12 bases. CDR3 length: 15 amino acids. The trim removed 5 bases at V and 6 bases at J, leaving 6 bases unmatched. Germline CDR1 SGHTA, CDR2 FQGNSA. CDR3 residues: CASSPTSGGVDTQYF. The CDR3 DNA reads TGTGCCAGCAGCCCGACTAGCGGGGGTGTCGATACGCAGTATTTT. The complete variable domain, with remaining parts taken from reference TRBV7-2 and TRBJ2-3, reads GAGVSQSPSNKVTEKGKDVELRCDPISGHTALYWYRQSLGQGLEFLIYFQGNSAPDKSGLPSDRFSAERTGGSVSTLTIQRTQQEDSAVYLCASSPTSGGVDTQYFGPGTRLTVL.

This clonotype appeared a few times. The V call is TRBV24-1, the J call TRBJ2-2, with TRBD1 matching over 7 bases. The trim removed 7 bases at V and 4 bases at J, leaving 2 bases unmatched. This CDR3 is built from 13 residues. The germline CDR1 and CDR2 sequences are KGHDR and SFDVKD. Here the CDR3 DNA reads TGTGCCACCAGGGCAGGGGGCACCGGGGAGCTGTTTTTT. It is translated as CATRAGGTGELFF.

The rearrangement links TRBV7-6 to TRBJ2-1; TRBD2 might be the D (5 bases). CDR3 size: 16 residues. Germline CDR1 SGHVS, CDR2 FNYEAQ. Trimming shortened V by 4 bases and J by 0 bases, and 13 bases separated the two germline ends. CDR3 in amino acids: CASSSPFRDSYNEQFF. As DNA, the CDR3 is TGTGCCAGCAGCTCCCCATTCCGGGACTCCTACAATGAGCAGTTCTTC.

CDR3 nucleotide sequence: TGCGCCAGCAGCCAAGTTAGGGGGGTGGGGGATACGCAGTATTTT. Its protein product is CASSQVRGVGDTQYF. This chain links TRBV4-3 with TRBJ2-3; the D call may be TRBD1 or TRBD2 (6 bases each). Deletions cut 1 base from V and 6 bases from J, with 14 bases between. CDR3 length: 15 residues. Germline V CDR1 and CDR2: LGHNA, YSLEER.

This rearrangement joins TRBV5-1 to TRBJ2-1; D may be TRBD1 (5 bases). V lost 6 bases to trimming and J lost 3 bases, with 10 bases between them. The CDR3 runs 13 residues. Germline V gene sequence: CDR1 SGHRS, CDR2 YFSETQ. CDR3 region: CASTQDIYNEQFF. The CDR3 DNA follows: TGCGCCAGCACCCAGGACATCTACAATGAGCAGTTCTTC.

The CDR3 region has the DNA TGCGCCAGCAGCCAAGGTGGACTGAACTCCTACGAGCAGTACTTC. This sequence encodes CASSQGGLNSYEQYF. The V and J genes are TRBV4-1 and TRBJ2-7; maybe TRBD2 (5 bases). The CDR3 consists of 15 residues. V lost 1 base, J lost 0 bases, and 10 bases lay in between. Germline V CDR1 and CDR2: MGHRA, YSYEKL.

This clonotype came up a few times. The chain couples TRBV4-2 to TRBJ2-1; TRBD2 matches 11 bases. After removal of 1 base from V and 0 bases from J, the junction contained 11 bases not matched to a gene. Germline V gives CDR1 LGHNA, CDR2 YNFKEQ. The CDR3 is 20 amino acids. The CDR3 protein is CASSQVRPSGGLSSYNEQFF. The CDR3 bases are TGTGCCAGCAGCCAAGTGAGGCCTAGCGGGGGGCTTAGCTCCTACAATGAGCAGTTCTTC.